This entry lists 12 T cell receptor beta chains sequenced from one sample in a study of cytomegalovirus exposure and HLA in healthy donors. Sequencing was performed with immunoSEQ multiplex PCR; in TCRdb, only in-frame clones are kept and a portion is missing. The table includes some 330,000 clones, 75% to 90% detected once. The sequencing input was PBMCs. Receptor source: a young woman in good health and CMV-seronegative.

This chain links TRBV9 with TRBJ2-3, with D tentatively TRBD1 (6 bases). Looked up from germline, CDR1 is SGDLS and CDR2 is YYNGEE. V lost 0 bases and J 8 bases, leaving 19 bases between the germline ends. This CDR3 comprises 16 residues. CDR3 sequence: CASSVGGPSSSTTQYF. The DNA of the CDR3 is TGTGCCAGCAGCGTAGGGGGGCCGTCAAGCTCGACTACGCAGTATTTT.

The V gene is TRBV19, the J gene TRBJ2-1, with 8 bases lining up with TRBD2. CDR3 length: 16 residues. CDR1 LNHDA and CDR2 SQIVND come from the germline V gene (reference sequence). The junction had 7 bases not matched to a gene; V was cut back by 3 bases and J by 3 bases. The CDR3 region has the DNA TGTGCCAGTAGTATCCCGGGGGGGCCCGACTACAATGAGCAGTTCTTC. It yields the protein CASSIPGGPDYNEQFF.

This chain links TRBV7-2 with TRBJ1-5; D unclear. The CDR3 contains 15 residues. Germline assignment: CDR1 SGHTA and CDR2 FQGNSA. V gave up 3 bases and J gave up 0 bases, with 9 bases separating them. CDR3 bases: TGTGCCAGCAGCTTCTCGAGTTATAGCAATCAGCCCCAGCATTTT. Amino acids: CASSFSSYSNQPQHF.

The V and J genes are TRBV15 and TRBJ2-7, with D maybe TRBD2 (5 bases). CDR1 LNHNV and CDR2 YYDKDF come from the germline V gene (reference sequence). The CDR3 loop spans 15 amino acids. Trimming removed 3 bases at V and 3 bases at J, with 15 bases between. CDR3 nucleotides: TGTGCCACCAGCAGGGCTCCACGGGGTGACTACGAGCAGTACTTC. It is translated as CATSRAPRGDYEQYF. The complete variable domain, with remaining parts taken from reference TRBV15 and TRBJ2-7, reads DAMVIQNPRYQVTQFGKPVTLSCSQTLNHNVMYWYQQKSSQAPKLLFHYYDKDFNNEADTPDNFQSRRPNTSFCFLDIRSPGLGDTAMYLCATSRAPRGDYEQYFGPGTRLTVT.

The chain combines TRBV27 with TRBJ2-3; TRBD1 matches at 7 bases. Germline trimming cut 1 base from V and 3 bases from J; bases unmatched to any gene: 4. Per the germline V gene, CDR1 is MNHEY and CDR2 is SMNVEV (reference sequence). There are 15 residues in the CDR3. In nucleotides, the CDR3 is TGTGCCAGCAGTTTATGGCAGGGGGTAACAGATACGCAGTATTTT. This encodes CASSLWQGVTDTQYF.

The chain is built from TRBV27 and TRBJ2-7; TRBD2 might be the D (6 bases). The V and J ends lost 8 bases and 7 bases respectively, with 24 bases between them. Looked up from germline, CDR1 is MNHEY and CDR2 is SMNVEV (reference sequence). This CDR3 is built from 15 residues. The CDR3 reads CASGSGDPRWWEQYF. The DNA of the CDR3 is TGTGCCAGCGGTTCGGGGGACCCCCGGTGGTGGGAGCAGTACTTC.

This clone appeared a single time. The rearrangement uses TRBV18 and TRBJ2-7, with 11 bases that match TRBD2. The V gene's germline CDR1 is KGHSH and CDR2 LQKENI. The CDR3 loop spans 16 amino acids. With V trimmed by 6 bases and J by 0 bases, 7 bases remained unmatched. The CDR3 sequence is CASSPDGLAGSYEQYF. CDR3 DNA: TGTGCCAGCTCGCCTGATGGACTAGCGGGCTCCTACGAGCAGTACTTC.

V usage is TRBV27 and J usage is TRBJ2-1, with 11 bases fitting TRBD2. V shed 5 bases, J shed 7 bases, and the junction held 22 bases outside the gene matches. CDR1 and CDR2 (germline): MNHEY, SMNVEV (reference sequence). The length of the CDR3 is 20 residues. The CDR3 region has the DNA TGTGCCAGCAGTCCCACACTAGCGGGAGAGCCCGGGGGGGAGGAAAATGAGCAGTTCTTC. Protein: CASSPTLAGEPGGEENEQFF.

The J gene is TRBJ2-3, the V gene TRBV9, with TRBD1 matching over 11 bases. V shed 4 bases and J 6 bases; nucleotides not matched to a gene: 7. CDR1 SGDLS and CDR2 YYNGEE come from the germline V gene. The CDR3 has 15 residues. CDR3 coding DNA: TGTGCCAGCAGCAATGGACAGGGGGCAGGGGATACGCAGTATTTT. This gives the protein CASSNGQGAGDTQYF.

V is TRBV7-9 and J is TRBJ2-5; no firm D call. The CDR3 spans 14 residues. V lost 5 bases and J lost 2, with 12 bases in between. Germline CDR1 reads SEHNR; CDR2 reads FQNEAQ (reference sequence). As DNA, the CDR3 is TGTGCCAGCAGCCAGCGCTCTCTTCAAGAGACCCAGTACTTC. It yields the protein CASSQRSLQETQYF.

The rearrangement joins TRBV5-1 to TRBJ2-1; 11 positions match TRBD2. The ends lost 0 bases at V and 6 bases at J; junction bases unmatched: 2. Germline CDR1 is SGHRS and CDR2 is YFSETQ. The CDR3 extends over 15 amino acids. CDR3 sequence (DNA): TGCGCCAGCAGCTTGGTAACTAGCGGGAGCAATGAGCAGTTCTTC. This translates into CASSLVTSGSNEQFF.

The J gene is TRBJ1-1, the V gene TRBV10-3, with 10 bases aligning to TRBD1. Trimming took 6 bases from V and 4 from J; bases not matched to a gene: 8. Germline-derived CDR1 and CDR2 are ENHRY and SYGVKD. The CDR3 extends over 15 amino acids. The CDR3 DNA reads TGTGCCATCAGCAATGACAGGGGGCTGGGCACTGAAGCTTTCTTT. This translates into CAISNDRGLGTEAFF.